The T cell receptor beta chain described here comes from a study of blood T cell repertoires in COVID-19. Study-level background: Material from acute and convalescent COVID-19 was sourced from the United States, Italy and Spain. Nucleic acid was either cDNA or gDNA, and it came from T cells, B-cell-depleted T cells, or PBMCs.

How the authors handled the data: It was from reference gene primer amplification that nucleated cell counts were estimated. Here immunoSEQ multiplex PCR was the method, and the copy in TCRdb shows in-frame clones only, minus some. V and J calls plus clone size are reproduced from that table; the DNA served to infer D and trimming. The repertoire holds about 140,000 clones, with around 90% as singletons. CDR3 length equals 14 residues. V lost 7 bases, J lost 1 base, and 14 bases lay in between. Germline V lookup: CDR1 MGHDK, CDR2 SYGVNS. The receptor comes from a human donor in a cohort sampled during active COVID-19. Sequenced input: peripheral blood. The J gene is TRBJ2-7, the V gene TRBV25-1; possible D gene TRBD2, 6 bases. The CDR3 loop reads CASTPGGASYEQYF. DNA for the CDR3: TGTGCCAGCACGCCCGGGGGAGCGTCCTACGAGCAGTACTTC.